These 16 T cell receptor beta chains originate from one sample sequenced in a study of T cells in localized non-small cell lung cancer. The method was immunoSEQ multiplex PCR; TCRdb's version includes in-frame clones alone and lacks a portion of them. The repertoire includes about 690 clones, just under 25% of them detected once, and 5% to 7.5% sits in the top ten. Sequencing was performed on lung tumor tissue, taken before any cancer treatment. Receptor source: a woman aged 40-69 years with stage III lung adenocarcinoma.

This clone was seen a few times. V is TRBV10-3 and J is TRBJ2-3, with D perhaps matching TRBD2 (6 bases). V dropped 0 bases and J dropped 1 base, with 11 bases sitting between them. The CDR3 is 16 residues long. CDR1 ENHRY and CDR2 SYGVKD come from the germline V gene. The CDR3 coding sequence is TGTGCCATCAGTGAGTCGCCGGGAGTGGGCACAGATACGCAGTATTTT. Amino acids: CAISESPGVGTDTQYF.

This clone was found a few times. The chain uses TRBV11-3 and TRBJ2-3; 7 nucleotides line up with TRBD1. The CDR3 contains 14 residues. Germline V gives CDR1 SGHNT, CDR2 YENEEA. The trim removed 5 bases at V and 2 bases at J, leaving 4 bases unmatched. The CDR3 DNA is TGTGCCAGCAGCGCGACAGGGTTCACAGATACGCAGTATTTT. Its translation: CASSATGFTDTQYF. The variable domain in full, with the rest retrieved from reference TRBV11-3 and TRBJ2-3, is EAGVVQSPRYKIIEKKQPVAFWCNPISGHNTLYWYLQNLGQGPELLIRYENEEAVDDSQLPKDRFSAERLKGVDSTLKIQPAELGDSAVYLCASSATGFTDTQYFGPGTRLTVL.

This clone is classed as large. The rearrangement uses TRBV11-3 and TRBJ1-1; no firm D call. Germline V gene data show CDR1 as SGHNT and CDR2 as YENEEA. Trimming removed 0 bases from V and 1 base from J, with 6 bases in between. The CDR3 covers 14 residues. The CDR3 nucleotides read TGTGCCAGCAGCTTAGAGCGTGGGAACACTGAAGCTTTCTTT. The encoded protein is CASSLERGNTEAFF.

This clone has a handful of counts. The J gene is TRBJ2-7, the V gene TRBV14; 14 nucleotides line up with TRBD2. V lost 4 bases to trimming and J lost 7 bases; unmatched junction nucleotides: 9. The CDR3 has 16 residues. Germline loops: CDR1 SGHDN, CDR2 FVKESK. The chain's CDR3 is CASSPTGLAGVGEQYF. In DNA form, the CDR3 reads TGTGCCAGCAGCCCTACGGGACTAGCGGGAGTAGGAGAGCAGTACTTC.

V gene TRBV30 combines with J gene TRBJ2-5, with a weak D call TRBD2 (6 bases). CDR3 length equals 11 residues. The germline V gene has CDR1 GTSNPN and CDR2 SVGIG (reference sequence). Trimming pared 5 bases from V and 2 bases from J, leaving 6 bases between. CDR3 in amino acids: CAWAGQETQYF. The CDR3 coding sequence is TGTGCCTGGGCGGGGCAAGAGACCCAGTACTTC.

The CDR3 reads CAVKWGQGGEKLFF. Written as DNA, the CDR3 is TGTGCCGTTAAGTGGGGGCAGGGGGGTGAAAAACTGTTTTTT. This chain joins TRBV6-8 and TRBJ1-4, with TRBD1 matching 7 bases. CDR1 is MNHGY, CDR2 SAAAGT, per germline. V was clipped by 11 bases and J by 7 bases; unmatched bases: 13. This CDR3 spans 14 amino acids.

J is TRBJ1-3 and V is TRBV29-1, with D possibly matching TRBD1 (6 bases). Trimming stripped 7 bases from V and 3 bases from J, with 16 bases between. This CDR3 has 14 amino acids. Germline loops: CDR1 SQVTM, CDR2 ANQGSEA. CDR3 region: CSAEWGGNGNTIYF. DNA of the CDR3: TGCAGCGCCGAATGGGGGGGCAATGGAAACACCATATATTTT.

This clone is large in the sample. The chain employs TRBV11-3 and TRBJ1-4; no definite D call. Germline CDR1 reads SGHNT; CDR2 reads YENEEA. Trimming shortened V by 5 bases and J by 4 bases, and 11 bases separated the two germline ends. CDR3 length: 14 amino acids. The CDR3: CASSPEGGNEKLFF. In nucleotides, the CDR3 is TGTGCCAGCAGCCCTGAGGGCGGTAATGAAAAACTGTTTTTT.

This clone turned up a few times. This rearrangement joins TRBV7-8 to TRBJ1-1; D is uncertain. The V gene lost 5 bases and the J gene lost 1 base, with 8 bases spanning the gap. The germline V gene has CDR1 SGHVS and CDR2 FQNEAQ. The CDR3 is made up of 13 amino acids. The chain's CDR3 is CASSLSQNTEAFF. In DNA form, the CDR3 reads TGTGCCAGCAGCCTCTCCCAGAACACTGAAGCTTTCTTT.

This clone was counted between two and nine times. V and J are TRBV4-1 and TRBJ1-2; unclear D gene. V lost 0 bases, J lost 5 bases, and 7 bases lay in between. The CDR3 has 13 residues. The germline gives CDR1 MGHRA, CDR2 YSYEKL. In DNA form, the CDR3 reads TGCGCCAGCAGCCAAGATCGTCCGTATGGCTACACCTTC. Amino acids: CASSQDRPYGYTF.

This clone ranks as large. The CDR3 DNA reads as TGTGCCAGCAGCTTAAATCCAAACACCGGGGAGCTGTTTTTT. Translating gives CASSLNPNTGELFF. The chain has TRBV11-3 and TRBJ2-2; no firm D call. This CDR3 comprises 14 residues. The germline V and J ends were trimmed by 2 bases and 2 bases, with 6 bases remaining between them. Per germline, CDR1 SGHNT and CDR2 YENEEA.

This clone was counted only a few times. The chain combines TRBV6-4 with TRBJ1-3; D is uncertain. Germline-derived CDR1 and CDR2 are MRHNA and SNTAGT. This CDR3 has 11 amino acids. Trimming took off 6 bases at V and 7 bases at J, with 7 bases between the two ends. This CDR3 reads CASSPVNTIYF. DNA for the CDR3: TGTGCCAGCAGCCCCGTGAACACCATATATTTT.

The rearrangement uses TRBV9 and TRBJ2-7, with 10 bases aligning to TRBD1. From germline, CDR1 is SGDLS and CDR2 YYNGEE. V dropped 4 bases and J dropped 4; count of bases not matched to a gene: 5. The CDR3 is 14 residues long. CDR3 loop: CASSPDRGRYEQYF. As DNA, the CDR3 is TGTGCCAGCAGCCCAGACAGGGGGCGGTACGAGCAGTACTTC.

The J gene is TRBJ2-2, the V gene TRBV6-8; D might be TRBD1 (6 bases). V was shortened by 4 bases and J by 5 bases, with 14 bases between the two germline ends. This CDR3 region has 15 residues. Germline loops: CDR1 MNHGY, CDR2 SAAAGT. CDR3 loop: CASSSNMRGTGELFF. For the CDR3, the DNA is TGTGCCAGCAGTTCTAACATGAGGGGGACCGGGGAGCTGTTTTTT.

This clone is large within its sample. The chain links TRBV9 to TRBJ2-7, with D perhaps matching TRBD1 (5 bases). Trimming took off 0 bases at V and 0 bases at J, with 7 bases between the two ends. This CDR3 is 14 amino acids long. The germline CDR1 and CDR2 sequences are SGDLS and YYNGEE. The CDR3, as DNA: TGTGCCAGCAGCGTAGGACAGAGCTCCTACGAGCAGTACTTC. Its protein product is CASSVGQSSYEQYF. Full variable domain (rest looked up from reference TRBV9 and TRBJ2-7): DSGVTQTPKHLITATGQRVTLRCSPRSGDLSVYWYQQSLDQGLQFLIQYYNGEERAKGNILERFSAQQFPDLHSELNLSSLELGDSALYFCASSVGQSSYEQYFGPGTRLTVT.

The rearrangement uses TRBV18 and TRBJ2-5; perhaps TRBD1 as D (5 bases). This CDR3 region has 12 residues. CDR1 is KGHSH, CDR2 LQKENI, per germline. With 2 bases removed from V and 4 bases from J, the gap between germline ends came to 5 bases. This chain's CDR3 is CASSPRGETQYF. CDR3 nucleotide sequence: TGTGCCAGCTCACCAAGGGGAGAGACCCAGTACTTC.